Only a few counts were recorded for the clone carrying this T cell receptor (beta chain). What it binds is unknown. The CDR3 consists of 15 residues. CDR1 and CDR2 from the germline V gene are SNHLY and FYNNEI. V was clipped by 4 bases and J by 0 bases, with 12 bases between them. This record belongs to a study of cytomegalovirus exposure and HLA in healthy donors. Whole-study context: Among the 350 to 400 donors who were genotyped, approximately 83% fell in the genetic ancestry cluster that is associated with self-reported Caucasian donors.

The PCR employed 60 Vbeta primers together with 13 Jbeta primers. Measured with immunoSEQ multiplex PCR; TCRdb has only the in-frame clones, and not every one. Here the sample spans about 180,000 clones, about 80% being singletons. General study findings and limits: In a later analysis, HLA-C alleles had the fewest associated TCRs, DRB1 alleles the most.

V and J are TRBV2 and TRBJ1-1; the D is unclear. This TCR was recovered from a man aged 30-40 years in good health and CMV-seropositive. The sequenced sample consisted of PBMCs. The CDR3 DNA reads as TGTGCCAGCAGTGGTAATACGAGAATGAACACTGAAGCTTTCTTT. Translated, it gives CASSGNTRMNTEAFF.